This T cell receptor (beta chain) was sequenced in a study of identical twins. Findings and limits, study-wide: Modelling approaches yielded underestimates of out-of-frame TCR alpha sharing between monozygotic twins. Insertions were reduced in abundant cord blood beta clonotypes but not in memory repertoires.

With regard to this clonotype: The antigen is undetermined.

TCRdb re-derived calls from the 5' RACE reads in MiXCR, one entry per CDR3 protein. The sample comprises hundreds of thousands of distinct CDR3 sequences, around 15% of which are singletons, and 7% to 9.5% rests with the top ten. V was pared by 6 bases and J by 7 bases, with 12 bases of the junction left unmatched. The CDR3 covers 15 residues. Source material: memory (CD45RO+) T cells sorted from blood. The chain joins TRBV12-3 or TRBV12-4 to TRBJ1-5; 7 positions agree with TRBD1. This receptor was identified in a woman between 18 and 30 years old in good health. The CDR3 DNA reads as TGTGCCAGCAGCGGCGACAGGGTCTCGGGCCAGCCCCAGCATTTT. This gives the protein CASSGDRVSGQPQHF.